This TCR beta chain appears in the sequencing data of a study of vaccination effects on CD4 cells after COVID-19. Study-level background: Every participant took two doses of the BNT162b2 or mRNA-1273 vaccine. Findings and limits, study-wide: Pronounced clonal contraction occurred in clones induced by infection and by vaccine late after vaccination.

Sequencing followed a ViraFEST assay step that expanded antigen-specific CD4+ T cells with viral peptide pools. Cells that had been cultured for ten to eleven days were the source of isolated CD4+ T cells. The person acquired a PCR-confirmed SARS-CoV-2 infection between March and December 2020. Days 3 and 7 saw half the medium replaced with IL-2 medium. Germline V gene lookup returns CDR1 LNHNV and CDR2 YYDKDF (reference sequence). The CDR3 has 17 amino acids. Trimming pared 5 bases from V and 0 bases from J, leaving 19 bases between. This clone has only a few counts. Antigen: not known. Repertoires were generated with immunoSEQ multiplex PCR, while TCRdb's copy carries only in-frame clones and drops some. The table has about 45,000 clones, about 68% seen once.

Sequencing was performed on CD4+ T cells from PBMCs cultured with a peptide pool, taken before COVID-19 vaccination. This TCR was sampled from a human donor who had a prior SARS-CoV-2 infection. The chain links TRBV15 to TRBJ1-2; D is uncertain. The CDR3 loop is CATSSSKRAEANYGYTF. The DNA for the CDR3 is TGTGCCACCAGCTCTTCGAAGCGGGCCGAAGCTAACTATGGCTACACCTTC.